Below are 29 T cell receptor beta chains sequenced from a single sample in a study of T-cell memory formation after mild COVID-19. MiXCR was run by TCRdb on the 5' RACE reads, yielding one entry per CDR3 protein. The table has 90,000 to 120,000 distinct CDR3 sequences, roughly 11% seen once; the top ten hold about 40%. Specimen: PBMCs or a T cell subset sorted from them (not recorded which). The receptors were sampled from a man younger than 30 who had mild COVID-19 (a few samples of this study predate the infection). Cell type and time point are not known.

The CDR3, as DNA: TGTGCCAGCAGTTACGGGGGGGCTGCAGATACGCAGTATTTT. This codes for CASSYGGAADTQYF. The chain uses TRBV6-5 and TRBJ2-3; maybe TRBD2 (7 bases). V was trimmed by 2 bases and J by 4 bases, leaving 10 bases between them. This CDR3 has 14 amino acids. Germline V gives CDR1 MNHEY, CDR2 SVGAGI.

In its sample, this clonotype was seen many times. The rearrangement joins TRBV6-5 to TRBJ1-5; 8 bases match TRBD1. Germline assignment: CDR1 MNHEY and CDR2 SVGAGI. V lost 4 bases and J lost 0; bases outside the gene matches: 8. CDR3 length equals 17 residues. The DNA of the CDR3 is TGTGCCAGCAGTTCCGGGACAGGTCCCTATAGCAATCAGCCCCAGCATTTT. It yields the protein CASSSGTGPYSNQPQHF.

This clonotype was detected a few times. CDR3 nucleotide sequence: TGCAGTGCTAGCGGGGGGACAGGGCGGATTGTTAGCAATCAGCCCCAGCATTTT. Amino acids: CSASGGTGRIVSNQPQHF. The J gene is TRBJ1-5, the V gene TRBV20-1; 9 bases are shared with TRBD1. V gave up 3 bases and J gave up 0 bases; unmatched junction bases: 12. This CDR3 comprises 18 residues. Germline V lookup: CDR1 DFQATT, CDR2 SNEGSKA (reference sequence).

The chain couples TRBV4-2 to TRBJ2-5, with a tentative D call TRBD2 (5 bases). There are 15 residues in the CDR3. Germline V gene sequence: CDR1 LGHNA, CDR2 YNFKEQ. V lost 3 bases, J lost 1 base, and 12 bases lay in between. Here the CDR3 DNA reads TGTGCCAGCAGCCACGAAGCGGTACCCCAAGAGACCCAGTACTTC. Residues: CASSHEAVPQETQYF.

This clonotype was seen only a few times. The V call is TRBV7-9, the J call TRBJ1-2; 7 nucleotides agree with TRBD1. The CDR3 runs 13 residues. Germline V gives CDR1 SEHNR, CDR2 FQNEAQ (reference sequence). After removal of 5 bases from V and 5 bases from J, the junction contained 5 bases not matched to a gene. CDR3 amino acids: CASSQTGVYGYTF. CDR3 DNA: TGTGCCAGCAGCCAAACAGGGGTTTATGGCTACACCTTC.

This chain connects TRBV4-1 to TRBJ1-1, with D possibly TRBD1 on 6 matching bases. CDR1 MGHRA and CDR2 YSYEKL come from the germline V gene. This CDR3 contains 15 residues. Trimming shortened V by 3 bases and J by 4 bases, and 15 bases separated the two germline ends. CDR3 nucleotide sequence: TGCGCCAGCAGCCAGAGGGGATTGGGGGCCACTGAAGCTTTCTTT. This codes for CASSQRGLGATEAFF.

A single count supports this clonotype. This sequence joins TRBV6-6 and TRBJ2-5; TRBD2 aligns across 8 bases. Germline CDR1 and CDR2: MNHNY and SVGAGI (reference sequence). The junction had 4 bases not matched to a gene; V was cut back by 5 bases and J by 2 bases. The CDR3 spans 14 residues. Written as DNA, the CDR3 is TGTGCCAGCAGTGGCGTAGCGGGGCAAGAGACCCAGTACTTC. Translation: CASSGVAGQETQYF.

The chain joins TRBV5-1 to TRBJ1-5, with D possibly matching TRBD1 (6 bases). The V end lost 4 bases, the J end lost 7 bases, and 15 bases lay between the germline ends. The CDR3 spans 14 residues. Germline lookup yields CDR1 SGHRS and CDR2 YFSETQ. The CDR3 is CASSPEGVGQPQHF. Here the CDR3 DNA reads TGCGCCAGCAGCCCCGAGGGGGTAGGGCAGCCCCAGCATTTT.

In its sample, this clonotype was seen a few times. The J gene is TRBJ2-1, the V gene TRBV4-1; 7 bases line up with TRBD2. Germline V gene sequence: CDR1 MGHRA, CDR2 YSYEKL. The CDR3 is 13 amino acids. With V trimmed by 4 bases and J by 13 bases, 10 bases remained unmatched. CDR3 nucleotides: TGCGCCAGCAGCCCCGTTGGGGGGACTACCCAGTTCTTC. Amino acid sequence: CASSPVGGTTQFF.

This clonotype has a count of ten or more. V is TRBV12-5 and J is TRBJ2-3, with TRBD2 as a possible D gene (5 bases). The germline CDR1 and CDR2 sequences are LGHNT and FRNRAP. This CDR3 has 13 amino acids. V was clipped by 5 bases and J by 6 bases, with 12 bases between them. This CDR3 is CASGPSPGDTQYF. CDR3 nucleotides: TGTGCTAGTGGTCCCAGCCCGGGGGATACGCAGTATTTT.

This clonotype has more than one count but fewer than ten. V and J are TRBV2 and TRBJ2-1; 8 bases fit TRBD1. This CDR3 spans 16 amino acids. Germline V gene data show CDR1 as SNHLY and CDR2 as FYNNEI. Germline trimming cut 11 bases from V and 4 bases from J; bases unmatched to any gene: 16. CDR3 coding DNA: TGTGCCGGCTTAGACAGGGGCTCCGTGGTGTACAATGAGCAGTTCTTC. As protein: CAGLDRGSVVYNEQFF.

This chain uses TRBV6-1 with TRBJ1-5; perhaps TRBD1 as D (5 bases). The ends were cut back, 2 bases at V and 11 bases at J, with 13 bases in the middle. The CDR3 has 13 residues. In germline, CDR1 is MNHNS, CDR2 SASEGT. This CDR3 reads CASSEPLGRAQHF. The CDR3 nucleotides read TGTGCCAGCAGTGAACCTCTGGGCAGGGCCCAGCATTTT.

In DNA, the CDR3 is TGTGCCAGCAGCCAAGGTGTTGAAAAACTGTTTTTT. Translated, it gives CASSQGVEKLFF. This sequence joins TRBV3-1 and TRBJ1-4; D is unclear. This CDR3 contains 12 residues. V was cut by 1 base and J by 7 bases, with 4 bases left in between. Per germline, CDR1 LGHDT and CDR2 YNNKEL (reference sequence).

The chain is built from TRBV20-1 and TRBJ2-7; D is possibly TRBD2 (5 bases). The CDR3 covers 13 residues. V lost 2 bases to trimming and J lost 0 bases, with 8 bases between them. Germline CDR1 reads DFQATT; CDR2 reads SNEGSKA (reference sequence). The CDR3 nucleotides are TGCAGTGCTAGATCGGGGATCTCCTACGAGCAGTACGTC. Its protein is CSARSGISYEQYV.

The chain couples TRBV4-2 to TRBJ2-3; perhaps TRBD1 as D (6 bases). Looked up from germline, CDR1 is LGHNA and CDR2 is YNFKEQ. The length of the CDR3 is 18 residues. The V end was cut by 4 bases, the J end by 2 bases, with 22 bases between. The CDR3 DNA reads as TGTGCCAGCAGCCGTTATTACCTCCGGGACAAGGACACAGATACGCAGTATTTT. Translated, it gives CASSRYYLRDKDTDTQYF.

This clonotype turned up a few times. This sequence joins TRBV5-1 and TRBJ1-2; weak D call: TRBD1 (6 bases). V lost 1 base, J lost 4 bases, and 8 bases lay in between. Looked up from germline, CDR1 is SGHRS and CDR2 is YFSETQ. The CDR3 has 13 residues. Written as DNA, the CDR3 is TGCGCCAGCAGCTTGACAGGGCCCTATGGCTACACCTTC. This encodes CASSLTGPYGYTF.

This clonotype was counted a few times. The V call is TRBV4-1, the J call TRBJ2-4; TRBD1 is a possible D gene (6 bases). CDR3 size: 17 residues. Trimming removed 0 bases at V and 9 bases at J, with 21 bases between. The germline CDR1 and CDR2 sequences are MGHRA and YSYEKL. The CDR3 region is CASSQDWDIVQRGIQYF. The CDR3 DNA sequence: TGCGCCAGCAGCCAAGATTGGGACATAGTCCAAAGGGGCATTCAGTACTTC.

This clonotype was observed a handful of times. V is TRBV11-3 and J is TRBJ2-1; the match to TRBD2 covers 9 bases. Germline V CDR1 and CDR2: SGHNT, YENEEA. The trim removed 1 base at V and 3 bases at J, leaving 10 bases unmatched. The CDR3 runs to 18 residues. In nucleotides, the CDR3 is TGTGCCAGCAGCTTAGCCCCCGAGAGCGGGGGGTTCTACAATGAGCAGTTCTTC. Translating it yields CASSLAPESGGFYNEQFF.

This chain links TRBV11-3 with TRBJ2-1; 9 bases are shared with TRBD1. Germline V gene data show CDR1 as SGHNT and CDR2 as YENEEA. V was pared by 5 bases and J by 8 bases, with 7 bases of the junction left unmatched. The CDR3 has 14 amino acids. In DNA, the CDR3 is TGTGCCAGCAGCCCGGGGACAGGGAACGATGAGCAGTTCTTC. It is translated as CASSPGTGNDEQFF.

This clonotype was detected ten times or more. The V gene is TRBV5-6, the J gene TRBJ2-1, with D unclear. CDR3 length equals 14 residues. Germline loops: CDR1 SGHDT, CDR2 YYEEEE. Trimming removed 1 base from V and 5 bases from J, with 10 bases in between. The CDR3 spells CASSLPPDNNEQFF. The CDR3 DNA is TGTGCCAGCAGCTTGCCGCCAGACAACAATGAGCAGTTCTTC. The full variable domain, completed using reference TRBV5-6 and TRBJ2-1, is DAGVTQSPTHLIKTRGQQVTLRCSPKSGHDTVSWYQQALGQGPQFIFQYYEEEERQRGNFPDRFSGHQFPNYSSELNVNALLLGDSALYLCASSLPPDNNEQFFGPGTRLTVL.

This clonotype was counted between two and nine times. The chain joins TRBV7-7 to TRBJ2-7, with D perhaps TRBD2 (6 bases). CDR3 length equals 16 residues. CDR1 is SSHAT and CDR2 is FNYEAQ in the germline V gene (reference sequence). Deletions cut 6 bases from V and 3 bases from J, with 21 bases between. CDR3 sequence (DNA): TGTGCCAGCAGTCCAGGAAGTGCGGGGCCGTTCTACGAGCAGTACTTC. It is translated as CASSPGSAGPFYEQYF. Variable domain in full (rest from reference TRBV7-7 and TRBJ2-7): GAGVSQSPRYKVTKRGQDVTLRCDPISSHATLYWYQQALGQGPEFLTYFNYEAQPDKSGLPSDRFSAERPEGSISTLTIQRTEQRDSAMYRCASSPGSAGPFYEQYFGPGTRLTVT.

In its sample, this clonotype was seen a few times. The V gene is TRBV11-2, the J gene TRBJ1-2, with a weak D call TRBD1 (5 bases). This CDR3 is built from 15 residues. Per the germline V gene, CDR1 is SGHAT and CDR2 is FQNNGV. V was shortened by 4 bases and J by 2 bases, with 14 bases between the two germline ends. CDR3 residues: CASSSEGLLNYGYTF. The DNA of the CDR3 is TGTGCCAGCAGCTCTGAGGGGTTATTGAACTATGGCTACACCTTC.

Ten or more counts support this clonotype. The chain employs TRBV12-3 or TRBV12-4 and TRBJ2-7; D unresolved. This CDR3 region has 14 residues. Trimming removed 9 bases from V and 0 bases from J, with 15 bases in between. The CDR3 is CASSPRLSSYEQYF. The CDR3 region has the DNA TGTGCCAGTAGTCCCCGGCTTAGCTCCTACGAGCAGTACTTC.

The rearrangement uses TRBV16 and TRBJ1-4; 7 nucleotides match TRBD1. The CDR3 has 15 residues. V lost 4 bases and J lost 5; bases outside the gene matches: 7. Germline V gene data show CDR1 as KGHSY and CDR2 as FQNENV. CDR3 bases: TGTGCCAGCAGCCTCCTGGGACAGAAAAATGAAAAACTGTTTTTT. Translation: CASSLLGQKNEKLFF.

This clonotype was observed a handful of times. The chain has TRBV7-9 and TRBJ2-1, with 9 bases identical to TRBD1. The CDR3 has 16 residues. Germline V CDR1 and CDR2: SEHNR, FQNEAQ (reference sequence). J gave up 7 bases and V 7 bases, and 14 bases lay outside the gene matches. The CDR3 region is CASTDPRDREGNEQFF. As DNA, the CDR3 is TGTGCCAGCACCGATCCACGGGACAGGGAGGGGAATGAGCAGTTCTTC.

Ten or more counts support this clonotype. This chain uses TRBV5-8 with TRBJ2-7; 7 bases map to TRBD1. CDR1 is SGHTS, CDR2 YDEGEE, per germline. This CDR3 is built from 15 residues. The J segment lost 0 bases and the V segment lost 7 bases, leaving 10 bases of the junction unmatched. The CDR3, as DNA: TGTGCCAGCGGCCTTGAGGACAGGCCCTCCTACGAGCAGTACTTC. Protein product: CASGLEDRPSYEQYF.

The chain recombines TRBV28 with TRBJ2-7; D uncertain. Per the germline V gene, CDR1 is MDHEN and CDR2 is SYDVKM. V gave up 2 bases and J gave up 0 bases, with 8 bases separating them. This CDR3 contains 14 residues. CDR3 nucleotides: TGTGCCAGCAGTTTAGATCTCCGCTCCTACGAGCAGTACGTC. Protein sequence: CASSLDLRSYEQYV.

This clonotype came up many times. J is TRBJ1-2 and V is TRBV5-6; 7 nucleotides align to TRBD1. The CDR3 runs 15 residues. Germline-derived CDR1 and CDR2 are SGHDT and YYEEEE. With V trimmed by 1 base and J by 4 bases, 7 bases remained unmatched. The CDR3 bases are TGTGCCAGCAGCTTGCCGGGACAGTTAACCTATGGCTACACCTTC. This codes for CASSLPGQLTYGYTF.

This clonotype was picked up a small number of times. Written as DNA, the CDR3 is TGTGCCAGCAGCCTAAGTGGAAGCTCCTACGAGCAGTACGTC. It translates to CASSLSGSSYEQYV. The V and J genes are TRBV6-6 and TRBJ2-7, with D hard to call. V lost 6 bases and J 0 bases, leaving 12 bases between the germline ends. This CDR3 is built from 14 residues. Germline V gene sequence: CDR1 MNHNY, CDR2 SVGAGI (reference sequence).